The 16 T cell receptor beta chains presented below share a single source sample, sequenced in a study of control samples from healthy donors and cancer patients. The protocol was immunoSEQ multiplex PCR, while the TCRdb copy is restricted to in-frame clones and leaves out a portion. The data contain fewer than 500,000 clones, about 93% of them singletons. The sequenced material came from PBMCs. All receptors derive from a man aged 35 to 55 with head and neck cancer.

This rearrangement joins TRBV7-9 to TRBJ2-1; either TRBD1 or TRBD2 may fit D (5 bases each). V shed 11 bases and J shed 8 bases, with 19 bases lying between them. This CDR3 has 13 amino acids. Germline assignment: CDR1 SEHNR and CDR2 FQNEAQ (reference sequence). The CDR3 sequence is CALRDGVGHEQFF. The CDR3 bases are TGTGCCCTACGGGACGGCGTGGGCCATGAGCAGTTCTTC.

The V and J genes are TRBV7-9 and TRBJ1-1; D is perhaps TRBD1 (6 bases). From germline, CDR1 is SEHNR and CDR2 FQNEAQ (reference sequence). The CDR3 spans 15 residues. V gave up 6 bases and J gave up 0 bases, with 14 bases separating them. The CDR3 sequence: CASSLMGAMNTEAFF. The CDR3 bases are TGTGCCAGCAGTTTAATGGGGGCCATGAACACTGAAGCTTTCTTT.

J is TRBJ2-5 and V is TRBV19, with TRBD1 matching 9 bases. The CDR3 length is 12 residues. V shed 8 bases and J 3 bases; nucleotides not matched to a gene: 1. Germline V CDR1 and CDR2: LNHDA, SQIVND (reference sequence). CDR3 residues: CASRDREETQYF. In DNA form, the CDR3 reads TGTGCCAGTCGGGACAGGGAAGAGACCCAGTACTTC.

The CDR3 here is CASSSTGVGDTEAFF. The CDR3, as DNA: TGTGCCAGCTCATCAACAGGGGTTGGGGACACTGAAGCTTTCTTT. The J gene is TRBJ1-1, the V gene TRBV18; 7 positions match TRBD1. Germline trimming cut 5 bases from V and 3 bases from J; bases unmatched to any gene: 9. This CDR3 is built from 15 residues. The germline gives CDR1 KGHSH, CDR2 LQKENI.

This clone was counted once. The V call is TRBV19, the J call TRBJ1-4; TRBD1 is a possible D gene (5 bases). Germline V CDR1 and CDR2: LNHDA, SQIVND (reference sequence). Trimming took off 4 bases at V and 8 bases at J, with 14 bases between the two ends. There are 14 residues in the CDR3. In DNA, the CDR3 is TGTGCCAGTAGTAGAAGGGCAGGGAACGAAAAACTGTTTTTT. It yields the protein CASSRRAGNEKLFF.

As concerns this clone: Other nucleotide sequences from this sample produce the same CDR3. The gene calls are TRBV5-1 and TRBJ1-3; no clear D. Deletions cut 0 bases from V and 4 bases from J, with 2 bases between. The CDR3 totals 12 residues. CDR1 is SGHRS, CDR2 YFSETQ, per germline. The CDR3 region is CASSLEGNTIYF. The CDR3 nucleotides are TGCGCCAGCAGCTTGGAGGGAAACACCATATATTTT.

CDR3: CASSRGGANLDEQFF. The DNA for the CDR3 is TGTGCCAGCAGCCGAGGGGGGGCGAATTTAGATGAGCAGTTCTTC. The chain joins TRBV11-2 to TRBJ2-1; D may be TRBD2 (7 bases). Germline CDR1 reads SGHAT; CDR2 reads FQNNGV. This CDR3 contains 15 residues. Between the trimmed V and J ends, which lost 5 bases and 8 bases, there was a span of 19 bases.

This rearrangement joins TRBV5-1 to TRBJ1-1; D gene uncertain. The CDR3 totals 15 residues. Germline assignment: CDR1 SGHRS and CDR2 YFSETQ. Trimming pared 0 bases from V and 1 base from J, leaving 10 bases between. The DNA for the CDR3 is TGCGCCAGCAGCTTGGTGGGCTCGGAGAACACTGAAGCTTTCTTT. It yields the protein CASSLVGSENTEAFF.

The chain couples TRBV10-1 to TRBJ1-6; D remains ambiguous. Trimming pared 2 bases from V and 12 bases from J, leaving 17 bases between. This CDR3 is 15 amino acids long. CDR1 WNHNN and CDR2 SYGVQD come from the germline V gene (reference sequence). The chain's CDR3 is CASSERFLRIQPLHF. In DNA form, the CDR3 reads TGCGCCAGCAGTGAGCGGTTCCTCCGAATTCAACCCCTCCACTTT.

The chain links TRBV6-5 to TRBJ1-1, with D perhaps TRBD1 (5 bases). CDR3 length: 14 amino acids. Trimming took 7 bases from V and 1 from J, leaving 13 bases between them. The germline CDR1 and CDR2 sequences are MNHEY and SVGAGI. The CDR3 here is CASTRGQSNTEAFF. DNA of the CDR3: TGTGCCAGCACCCGGGGCCAGTCGAACACTGAAGCTTTCTTT.

This clone appeared a single time. The chain recombines TRBV5-8 with TRBJ1-5; no clear D gene. Germline V CDR1 and CDR2: SGHTS, YDEGEE. This CDR3 region has 12 residues. The ends were cut back, 3 bases at V and 10 bases at J, with 11 bases in the middle. CDR3 DNA sequence: TGTGCCAGCAGCTCCCCTTCAGGTCCCCAGCATTTT. Residues: CASSSPSGPQHF.

This chain uses TRBV4-1 with TRBJ2-1, with D possibly TRBD2 on 6 matching bases. CDR1 is MGHRA and CDR2 is YSYEKL in the germline V gene. Between the trimmed V and J ends, which lost 6 bases and 10 bases, there was a span of 10 bases. This CDR3 is built from 11 residues. The CDR3 region has the DNA TGCGCCAGCAGTGCGCGGGACGAGCAGTTCTTC. It yields the protein CASSARDEQFF.

The CDR3 region is CASSYRRRMNTEAFF. The DNA for the CDR3 is TGTGCCAGCAGTTACAGGCGGCGGATGAACACTGAAGCTTTCTTT. The V call is TRBV6-5, the J call TRBJ1-1; D call uncertain. CDR3 size: 15 residues. CDR1 is MNHEY and CDR2 is SVGAGI in the germline V gene. V was cut by 2 bases and J by 0 bases, with 10 bases left in between.

The gene calls are TRBV4-3 and TRBJ1-5; 7 bases fit TRBD1. V trimming: 1 base; J trimming: 6 bases; junction bases outside the gene matches: 6. CDR3 size: 15 residues. Germline loops: CDR1 LGHNA, CDR2 YSLEER. The CDR3 spells CASSQGTGVRQPQHF. For the CDR3, the DNA is TGCGCCAGCAGCCAAGGCACAGGGGTTCGTCAGCCCCAGCATTTT.

The chain joins TRBV24-1 to TRBJ2-3; 12 positions agree with TRBD2. V dropped 4 bases and J dropped 6; count of bases not matched to a gene: 4. CDR1 and CDR2 (germline): KGHDR, SFDVKD. The CDR3 extends over 15 amino acids. CDR3 sequence reads: CATSERLAGVDTQYF. CDR3 in DNA: TGTGCCACCAGTGAAAGACTAGCGGGAGTGGATACGCAGTATTTT.

The rearrangement uses TRBV10-1 and TRBJ2-5, with unresolved D. CDR1 WNHNN and CDR2 SYGVQD come from the germline V gene (reference sequence). The V end was cut by 5 bases, the J end by 5 bases, with 12 bases between. The CDR3 is 13 amino acids. The CDR3 region is CASSNGPDETQYF. The CDR3 DNA is TGCGCCAGCAGTAACGGCCCGGATGAGACCCAGTACTTC.